The 20 T cell receptor beta chains below come from one sample, sequenced in a study of response to subunit inactivated influenza vaccine. TCRdb re-called the RT-PCR reads with MiXCR, one entry per CDR3 protein. The sample gives 150,000 or so distinct CDR3 sequences, approximately 11% of which show up once; roughly 40% is in the top ten. The source material was CD8+ T cells sorted from PBMCs, sampled less than 30 months after vaccination. The origin of the receptors is a man between 50 and 70 years old who received an inactivated influenza vaccine.

This chain links TRBV7-9 with TRBJ2-5; D is unresolved. The CDR3 extends over 13 amino acids. Germline CDR1 SEHNR, CDR2 FQNEAQ (reference sequence). V dropped 1 base and J dropped 5 bases, with 8 bases sitting between them. This chain's CDR3 is CASSLVMGETQYF. The CDR3 nucleotides read TGTGCCAGCAGCTTAGTAATGGGGGAGACCCAGTACTTC.

The V gene is TRBV12-3 or TRBV12-4, the J gene TRBJ2-5; 9 bases are a match to TRBD1. Trimming took 3 bases from V and 5 from J; bases not matched to a gene: 16. This CDR3 has 18 residues. This CDR3 reads CASSLGPRDRVVRETQYF. The CDR3 nucleotides read TGTGCCAGCAGTTTGGGTCCGAGGGACAGGGTGGTGAGGGAGACCCAGTACTTC.

This clonotype turned up a few times. This sequence joins TRBV12-3 or TRBV12-4 and TRBJ2-6; 10 bases line up with TRBD1. The CDR3 is 16 amino acids. V trimming: 5 bases; J trimming: 3 bases; junction bases outside the gene matches: 4. CDR3 bases: TGTGCCAGCAGTGGACGGACAGGGGGTGGGGCCAACGTCCTGACTTTC. Translated, it gives CASSGRTGGGANVLTF.

The sample holds a few counts of this clonotype. The chain is built from TRBV29-1 and TRBJ2-2; 7 bases map to TRBD2. Germline values: CDR1 SQVTM, CDR2 ANQGSEA. The CDR3 loop spans 15 amino acids. Trimming at V came to 5 bases and at J to 7 bases, leaving 13 bases not matched to a gene. CDR3 protein: CSVTGPTSIRGELFF. The CDR3 nucleotides read TGCAGCGTTACCGGGCCGACTAGCATACGCGGGGAGCTGTTTTTT.

V usage is TRBV5-1 and J usage is TRBJ1-5, with D hard to call. The CDR3 totals 13 residues. V was pared by 7 bases and J by 11 bases, with 19 bases between. Germline V CDR1 and CDR2: SGHRS, YFSETQ. Written as DNA, the CDR3 is TGCGCCAGCTGGAATGTTGTCGTCCTGGCCCAGCATTTT. This codes for CASWNVVVLAQHF. Complete variable domain (other parts from reference TRBV5-1 and TRBJ1-5): KAGVTQTPRYLIKTRGQQVTLSCSPISGHRSVSWYQQTPGQGLQFLFEYFSETQRNKGNFPGRFSGRQFSNSRSEMNVSTLELGDSALYLCASWNVVVLAQHFGDGTRLSIL.

Only a few counts were recorded for this clonotype. This chain joins TRBV6-1 and TRBJ2-3, with 11 bases aligning to TRBD2. V shed 4 bases and J 2 bases; nucleotides not matched to a gene: 5. Germline V gene lookup returns CDR1 MNHNS and CDR2 SASEGT. This CDR3 comprises 16 residues. DNA for the CDR3: TGTGCCAGCAGTGCCTGGACTAGCGGGTTCACAGATACGCAGTATTTT. This translates into CASSAWTSGFTDTQYF.

This clonotype was detected only a few times. V and J are TRBV15 and TRBJ1-2, with D maybe TRBD1 (5 bases). CDR3 size: 14 residues. Per germline, CDR1 LNHNV and CDR2 YYDKDF (reference sequence). Trimming cost V 1 base and J 4 bases, with 10 bases left between them. For the CDR3, the DNA is TGTGCCACCAGCAGAGCTGCCGGGGCCTATGGCTACACCTTC. Encoded protein: CATSRAAGAYGYTF.

This clonotype was seen more than once but under ten times. The V gene is TRBV5-1, the J gene TRBJ2-3, with D perhaps TRBD1 (5 bases). This CDR3 comprises 15 residues. Germline V gives CDR1 SGHRS, CDR2 YFSETQ. Trimming took off 3 bases at V and 1 base at J, with 12 bases between the two ends. CDR3 DNA: TGCGCCAGCAGCTCTGACAGCTACCGCACAGATACGCAGTATTTT. Its translation: CASSSDSYRTDTQYF.

This clonotype was seen a few times. This chain joins TRBV29-1 and TRBJ1-3; 7 bases line up with TRBD1. The CDR3 covers 15 residues. V dropped 3 bases and J dropped 3; count of bases not matched to a gene: 8. Germline V gene data show CDR1 as SQVTM and CDR2 as ANQGSEA. This chain's CDR3 is CSVEGDSSGGNTIYF. The CDR3 bases are TGCAGCGTTGAGGGGGACAGTTCGGGTGGAAACACCATATATTTT.

The table lists this clonotype with a few counts. The gene calls are TRBV11-2 and TRBJ2-7; D is ambiguous. Germline assignment: CDR1 SGHAT and CDR2 FQNNGV. V gave up 0 bases and J gave up 0 bases, with 6 bases separating them. The CDR3 consists of 14 residues. The DNA for the CDR3 is TGTGCCAGCAGCTTAGAGGCGAGCTCCTACGAGCAGTACTTC. This gives the protein CASSLEASSYEQYF.

The chain joins TRBV7-9 to TRBJ2-2; 12 positions match TRBD2. Losses at the gene ends were 5 bases for V and 1 base for J; bases not matched to a gene: 5. CDR1 and CDR2 from the germline V gene are SEHNR and FQNEAQ (reference sequence). CDR3 length: 17 amino acids. The CDR3 region is CASSQGLAGMNTGELFF. DNA for the CDR3: TGTGCCAGCAGCCAAGGACTAGCGGGGATGAACACCGGGGAGCTGTTTTTT. The whole variable domain, remainder taken from reference TRBV7-9 and TRBJ2-2, is DTGVSQNPRHKITKRGQNVTFRCDPISEHNRLYWYRQTLGQGPEFLTYFQNEAQLEKSRLLSDRFSAERPKGSFSTLEIQRTEQGDSAMYLCASSQGLAGMNTGELFFGEGSRLTVL.

In its sample, this clonotype was seen a few times. V gene TRBV29-1 combines with J gene TRBJ2-3, with TRBD1 as a possible D gene (6 bases). Per germline, CDR1 SQVTM and CDR2 ANQGSEA. The length of the CDR3 is 15 residues. Trimming cost V 1 base and J 2 bases, with 13 bases left between them. CDR3 protein: CSVEGADRPTDTQYF. The CDR3 DNA reads TGCAGCGTTGAAGGGGCCGACAGGCCCACAGATACGCAGTATTTT.

The table lists this clonotype with many counts. CDR3 DNA: TGTGCCAGCAGTCAGGCCCATCCCGGGTTTGGACTCGACTACGAGCAGTACTTC. It specifies CASSQAHPGFGLDYEQYF. The chain couples TRBV6-1 to TRBJ2-7, with TRBD2 as a possible D gene (5 bases). Deletions cut 5 bases from V and 3 bases from J, with 26 bases between. Germline V CDR1 and CDR2: MNHNS, SASEGT. The CDR3 loop spans 18 amino acids.

The genes are TRBV20-1 and TRBJ2-1; 9 bases align to TRBD2. The CDR3 spans 18 residues. J was trimmed by 2 bases and V by 1 base; bases with no gene match: 12. Germline V gives CDR1 DFQATT, CDR2 SNEGSKA (reference sequence). The CDR3 spells CSARAVSGSSRAYNEQFF. DNA for the CDR3: TGCAGTGCTAGAGCGGTTAGCGGGAGTAGTAGGGCCTACAATGAGCAGTTCTTC.

The V and J genes are TRBV4-1 and TRBJ1-5, with D unresolved. The CDR3 length is 12 residues. With 3 bases removed from V and 4 bases from J, the gap between germline ends came to 4 bases. Per the germline V gene, CDR1 is MGHRA and CDR2 is YSYEKL. The CDR3 DNA follows: TGCGCCAGCAGCCACCCAAATCAGCCCCAGCATTTT. Protein product: CASSHPNQPQHF.

There are many counts of this clonotype. The genes are TRBV24-1 and TRBJ1-1; tentative D call: TRBD1 (5 bases). Germline V gene data show CDR1 as KGHDR and CDR2 as SFDVKD. The CDR3 has 16 amino acids. Trimming removed 6 bases at V and 1 base at J, with 17 bases between. CDR3 region: CATSSWGFLGNTEAFF. The CDR3 nucleotides are TGTGCCACCAGTTCGTGGGGCTTCCTGGGGAACACTGAAGCTTTCTTT.

This clonotype was seen a handful of times. The J gene is TRBJ2-5, the V gene TRBV2; D is unclear. The CDR3 sequence is 14 residues long. Per germline, CDR1 SNHLY and CDR2 FYNNEI. Deletions cut 3 bases from V and 5 bases from J, with 13 bases between. The CDR3 coding sequence is TGTGCCAGCAGTGACCGACCCCAGCTGGAGACCCAGTACTTC. Its protein is CASSDRPQLETQYF.

This clonotype was found a few times. The rearrangement joins TRBV6-2 or TRBV6-3 to TRBJ1-6, with TRBD1 matching over 8 bases. The germline gives CDR1 MNHEY, CDR2 SVGEGT. CDR3 length: 18 amino acids. Trimming took 7 bases from V and 3 from J; bases not matched to a gene: 14. The CDR3 DNA sequence: TGTGCCAGCAACGTCGGGACAGGCCTCGAAATCTATAATTCACCCCTCCACTTT. It encodes CASNVGTGLEIYNSPLHF.

The chain joins TRBV12-5 to TRBJ2-2; 7 bases match TRBD1. After removal of 4 bases from V and 0 bases from J, the junction contained 8 bases not matched to a gene. This CDR3 spans 17 amino acids. In germline, CDR1 is LGHNT, CDR2 FRNRAP. The CDR3 coding sequence is TGTGCTAGTGGTTCGACGACAGGGTACGCGAACACCGGGGAGCTGTTTTTT. Its protein product is CASGSTTGYANTGELFF.

This clonotype was counted at least ten times. The chain is built from TRBV10-3 and TRBJ2-7; 11 positions agree with TRBD1. Unmatched junction bases numbered 3, after V lost 6 bases and J lost 5 bases. The length of the CDR3 is 13 residues. Germline V gene data show CDR1 as ENHRY and CDR2 as SYGVKD. The CDR3 nucleotides are TGTGCCATCAGAGGACAGGGGGCCAACGAGCAGTACTTC. Translated: CAIRGQGANEQYF.